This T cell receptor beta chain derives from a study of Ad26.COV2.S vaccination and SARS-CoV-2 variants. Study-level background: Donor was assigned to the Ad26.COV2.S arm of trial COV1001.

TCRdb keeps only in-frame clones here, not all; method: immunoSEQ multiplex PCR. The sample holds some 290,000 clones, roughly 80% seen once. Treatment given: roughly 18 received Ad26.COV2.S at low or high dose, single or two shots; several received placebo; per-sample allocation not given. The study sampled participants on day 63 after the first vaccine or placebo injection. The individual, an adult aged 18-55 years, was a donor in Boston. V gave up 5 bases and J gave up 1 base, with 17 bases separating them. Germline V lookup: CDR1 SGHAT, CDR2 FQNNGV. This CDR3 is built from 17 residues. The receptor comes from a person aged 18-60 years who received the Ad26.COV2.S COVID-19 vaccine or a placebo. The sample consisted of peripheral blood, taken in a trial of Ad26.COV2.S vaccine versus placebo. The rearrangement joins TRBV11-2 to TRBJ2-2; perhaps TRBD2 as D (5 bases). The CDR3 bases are TGTGCCAGCAGCCCCCTCAGGAGGCTAGAGAACACCGGGGAGCTGTTTTTT. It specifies CASSPLRRLENTGELFF.